This T cell receptor beta chain was found in a study of cytomegalovirus exposure and HLA in healthy donors. Study-wide results and limits: The availability of immune exposure information extended only to CMV serostatus. TCR beta sequences reportedly predicted the HLA-A and HLA-B alleles of most subjects accurately. Earlier findings revealed that most TCR beta V segments proved productive either about 87% or about 30% of the time.

PCR employed 60 Vbeta and 13 Jbeta primers. The repertoire was sequenced with immunoSEQ multiplex PCR; TCRdb's copy has only in-frame clones and lacks some. The repertoire holds over 150,000 clones, with about 74% as singletons. With respect to this clone: Antigen specificity is unknown.

Sequenced input: PBMCs. The TCR was taken from a middle-aged woman in good health and CMV-seronegative.

In nucleotides, the CDR3 is TGTGCCAGCAGTTTGGCGGGAGGTGAAGCTTTCTTT. It codes for CASSLAGGEAFF. V usage is TRBV28 and J usage is TRBJ1-1, with D unresolved. Germline V CDR1 and CDR2: MDHEN, SYDVKM. Trimming took 3 bases from V and 7 from J, leaving 9 bases between them. This CDR3 contains 12 residues.